This TCR beta chain was sequenced during a study of blood T cell repertoires in COVID-19. Some clones are missing from TCRdb's copy, which holds only in-frame ones; the method was immunoSEQ multiplex PCR. Of some 59,000 clones in the sample, over 60% are singletons; the top ten hold 15% to 25%. The sample comprised peripheral blood. The receptor was derived from a man younger than 45 with COVID-19, enrolled during active disease.

The DNA for the CDR3 is TGTGCCAGCAGTCCACAGGGGTGGGAGCAGTACTTC. Residues: CASSPQGWEQYF. This chain uses TRBV6-5 with TRBJ2-7; TRBD1 matches 7 bases. Per the germline V gene, CDR1 is MNHEY and CDR2 is SVGAGI. The CDR3 is 12 residues long. Trimming at V came to 5 bases and at J to 7 bases, leaving 5 bases not matched to a gene.